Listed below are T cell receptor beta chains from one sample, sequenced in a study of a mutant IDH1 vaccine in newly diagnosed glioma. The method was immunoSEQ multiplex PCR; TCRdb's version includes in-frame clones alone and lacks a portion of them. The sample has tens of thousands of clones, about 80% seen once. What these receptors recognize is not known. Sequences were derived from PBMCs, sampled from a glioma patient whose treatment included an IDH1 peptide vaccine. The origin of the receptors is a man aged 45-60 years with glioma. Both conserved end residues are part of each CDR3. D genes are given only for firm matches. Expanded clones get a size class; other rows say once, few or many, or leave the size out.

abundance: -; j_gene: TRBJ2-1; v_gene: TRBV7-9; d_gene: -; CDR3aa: CASSLVILSSYNEQFF; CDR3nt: TGTGCCAGCAGCCTAGTAATCTTGAGCTCCTACAATGAGCAGTTCTTC
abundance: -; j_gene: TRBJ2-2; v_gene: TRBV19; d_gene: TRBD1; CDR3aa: CASRTGTGKVTGELFF; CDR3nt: TGTGCCAGTAGAACCGGGACAGGGAAGGTCACCGGGGAGCTGTTTTTT
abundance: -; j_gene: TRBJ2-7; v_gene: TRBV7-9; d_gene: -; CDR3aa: CASSPDWTYEQYF; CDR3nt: TGTGCCAGCAGCCCGGACTGGACCTACGAGCAGTACTTC
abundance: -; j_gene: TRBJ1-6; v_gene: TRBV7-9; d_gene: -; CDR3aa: CASSPGVPGNSPLHF; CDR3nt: TGTGCCAGCAGTCCCGGGGTCCCGGGTAATTCACCCCTCCACTTT
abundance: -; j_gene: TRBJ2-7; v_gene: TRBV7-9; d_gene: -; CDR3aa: CASSLSGSTYEQYF; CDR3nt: TGTGCCAGCAGCTTAAGCGGGTCCACCTACGAGCAGTACTTC
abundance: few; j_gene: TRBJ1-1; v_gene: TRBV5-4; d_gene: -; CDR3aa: CASSPRPNTEAFF; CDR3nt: TGTGCCAGCAGCCCCCGGCCTAACACTGAAGCTTTCTTT
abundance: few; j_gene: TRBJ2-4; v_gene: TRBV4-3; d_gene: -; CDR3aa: CASSQDTGGFGDIQYF; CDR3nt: TGCGCCAGCAGCCAAGATACAGGTGGTTTCGGGGACATTCAGTACTTC
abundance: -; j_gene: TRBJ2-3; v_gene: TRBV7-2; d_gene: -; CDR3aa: CASTPGMDPKQYF; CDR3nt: TGTGCCAGCACCCCGGGAATGGACCCCAAGCAGTATTTT
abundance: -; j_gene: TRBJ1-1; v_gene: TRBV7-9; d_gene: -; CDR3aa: CASSLATERGEAFF; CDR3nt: TGTGCCAGCAGCTTGGCCACGGAAAGGGGTGAAGCTTTCTTT
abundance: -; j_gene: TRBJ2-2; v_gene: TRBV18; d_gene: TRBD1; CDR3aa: CASSPGGQGALELFF; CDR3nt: TGTGCCAGCTCACCGGGGGGACAGGGGGCACTGGAGCTGTTTTTT
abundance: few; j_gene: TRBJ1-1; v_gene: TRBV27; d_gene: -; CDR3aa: CASSDYTEAFF; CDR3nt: TGTGCCAGCAGCGACTACACTGAAGCTTTCTTT
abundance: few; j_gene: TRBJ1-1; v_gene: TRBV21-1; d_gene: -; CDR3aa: CAGVGPGRVRRNTEAFF; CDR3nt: TGTGCCGGCGTCGGCCCCGGGAGGGTAAGGAGGAACACTGAAGCTTTCTTT
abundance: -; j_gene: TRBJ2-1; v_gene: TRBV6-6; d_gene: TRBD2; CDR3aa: CASIRLAGNEQFF; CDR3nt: TGTGCCAGCATTAGACTAGCGGGCAATGAGCAGTTCTTC
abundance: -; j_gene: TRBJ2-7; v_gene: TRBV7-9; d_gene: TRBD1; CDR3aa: CASSSFKGQGRSYEQYF; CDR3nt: TGTGCCAGCAGCTCGTTCAAAGGACAGGGCAGGTCCTACGAGCAGTACTTC
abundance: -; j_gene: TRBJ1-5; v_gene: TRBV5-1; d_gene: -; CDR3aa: CASSRGGGNQPQHF; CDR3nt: TGCGCCAGCAGCCGGGGCGGGGGCAATCAGCCCCAGCATTTT
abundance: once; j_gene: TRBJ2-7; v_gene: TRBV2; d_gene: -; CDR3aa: CALKSFEAYEQYF; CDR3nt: TGTGCTCTCAAATCCTTTGAGGCCTACGAGCAGTACTTC
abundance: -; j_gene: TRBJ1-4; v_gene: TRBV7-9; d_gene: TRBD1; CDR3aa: CASSQGTAFNEKLFF; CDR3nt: TGTGCCAGCAGCCAGGGGACAGCTTTTAATGAAAAACTGTTTTTT
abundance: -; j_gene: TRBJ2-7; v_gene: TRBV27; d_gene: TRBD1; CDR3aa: CASSLDRAYEQYF; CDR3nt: TGTGCCAGCAGTTTGGACAGGGCCTACGAGCAGTACTTC
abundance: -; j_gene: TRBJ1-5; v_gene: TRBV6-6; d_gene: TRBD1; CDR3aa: CASSYGTGDQPQHF; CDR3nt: TGTGCCAGCAGTTACGGGACAGGGGATCAGCCCCAGCATTTT
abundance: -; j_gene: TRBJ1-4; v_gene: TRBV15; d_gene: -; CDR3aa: CATSKIAQSTEKLFF; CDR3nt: TGTGCCACCAGCAAGATCGCCCAATCGACTGAAAAACTGTTTTTT
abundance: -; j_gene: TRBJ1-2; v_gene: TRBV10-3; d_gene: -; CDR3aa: CAISGRGHGYTF; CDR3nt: TGTGCCATCAGTGGCAGAGGGCATGGCTACACCTTC
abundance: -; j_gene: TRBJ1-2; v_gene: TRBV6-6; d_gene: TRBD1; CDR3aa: CASSTRQGRDYGYTF; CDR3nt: TGTGCCAGCAGTACTCGACAGGGTCGGGACTATGGCTACACCTTC